The 28 T cell receptor beta chains presented below share a single source sample, sequenced in a study of beta chain features in type 1 diabetes listed by TCRdb under 2018. The library was generated by the immunoSEQ multiplex PCR assay. The entire isolated RNA was reverse transcribed using the High Capacity cDNA Reverse Transcription Kit, and thus expressed TCRB transcripts were sequenced. Entries here come from immuneACCESS through TCRdb and include only in-frame sequences with V and J called. Some clones fail to appear in such tables; in the studies checked, an unresolved V gene covers under half of the shortfall, and the cause of the remainder is unknown. This sample is represented by about 180,000 clones; approximately 13% of them were singletons. The biggest ten clones account for about 0.66% of the sample. Sequenced material: central memory CD4+ T cells from blood. These receptors originate from a woman between 18 and 29 years old in good health.

There are a few counts of this clone. For the CDR3, the DNA is TGTGCCAGCAGCGGGACAGTTAACAATCAGCCCCAGCATTTT. Amino acids: CASSGTVNNQPQHF. The chain has TRBV9 and TRBJ1-5; D possibly corresponds to TRBD1 (6 bases). The V end lost 3 bases, the J end lost 3 bases, and 10 bases lay between the germline ends. CDR3 length equals 14 residues. The V gene's germline CDR1 is SGDLS and CDR2 YYNGEE.

This clone was counted a few times. The genes are TRBV18 and TRBJ1-1, with 7 bases lining up with TRBD1. Trimming at V came to 8 bases and at J to 0 bases, leaving 3 bases not matched to a gene. Germline V gene lookup returns CDR1 KGHSH and CDR2 LQKENI. The CDR3 loop spans 13 amino acids. CDR3 region: CASTQGVNTEAFF. Written as DNA, the CDR3 is TGTGCCAGCACGCAGGGGGTGAACACTGAAGCTTTCTTT.

This clone was recorded a few times. This chain uses TRBV7-9 with TRBJ2-7, with 9 bases fitting TRBD2. V lost 3 bases to trimming and J lost 4 bases; unmatched junction nucleotides: 4. From germline, CDR1 is SEHNR and CDR2 FQNEAQ (reference sequence). The CDR3 length is 14 residues. The CDR3: CASSLREGRYEQYF. CDR3 bases: TGTGCCAGCAGCTTGCGGGAGGGCCGTTACGAGCAGTACTTC.

The chain recombines TRBV6-6 with TRBJ2-5, with D tentatively TRBD1 (6 bases). V was pared by 5 bases and J by 2 bases, with 9 bases between. This CDR3 comprises 13 residues. Germline assignment: CDR1 MNHNY and CDR2 SVGAGI (reference sequence). Here the CDR3 DNA reads TGTGCCAGCAGTAACAGGGCTCAAGAGACCCAGTACTTC. It specifies CASSNRAQETQYF.

The chain has TRBV5-8 and TRBJ1-1; unclear D gene. CDR3 length: 14 residues. V was shortened by 0 bases and J by 8 bases, with 14 bases between the two germline ends. The germline gives CDR1 SGHTS, CDR2 YDEGEE. Written as DNA, the CDR3 is TGTGCCAGCAGCTTGGGAGGTGATTTTGTCGAAGCTTTCTTT. This translates into CASSLGGDFVEAFF.

This clone was detected a few times. A junction end diverges from the germline sequence, so it may reflect a read error. The chain couples TRBV2 to TRBJ2-7; tentatively, D is TRBD2 (6 bases). The germline V gene encodes CDR1 SNHLY and CDR2 FYNNEI. This CDR3 spans 11 amino acids. The CDR3 region has the DNA TGTGCCAGCAGTGACGGAGGGAAATCGCTCTTC. Protein sequence: CASSDGGKSLF.

The V call is TRBV5-4, the J call TRBJ2-5; TRBD1 matches at 7 bases. The CDR3 sequence is 14 residues long. Germline loops: CDR1 SGHNT, CDR2 YYREEE (reference sequence). V trimming: 5 bases; J trimming: 1 base; junction bases outside the gene matches: 5. CDR3 DNA: TGTGCCAGCAGATTCGACAGGGCCCAAGAGACCCAGTACTTC. It yields the protein CASRFDRAQETQYF.

This clone showed up just a few times. The V call is TRBV5-8, the J call TRBJ2-2, with TRBD1 identical over 9 bases. This CDR3 is built from 15 residues. V dropped 2 bases and J dropped 4; count of bases not matched to a gene: 3. Looked up from germline, CDR1 is SGHTS and CDR2 is YDEGEE. CDR3 coding DNA: TGTGCCAGCAGCTTCCGGGACAGGGTCACCGGGGAGCTGTTTTTT. It translates to CASSFRDRVTGELFF.

This clone was counted only a few times. CDR3 protein: CASSTVPNQPQHF. The CDR3, as DNA: TGTGCCAGCAGCACGGTCCCCAATCAGCCCCAGCATTTT. The chain has TRBV5-4 and TRBJ1-5; D is ambiguous. Deletions cut 4 bases from V and 3 bases from J, with 8 bases between. The CDR3 extends over 13 amino acids. Germline values: CDR1 SGHNT, CDR2 YYREEE (reference sequence).

This rearrangement joins TRBV9 to TRBJ2-1; no firm D call. The length of the CDR3 is 14 residues. Germline V gene lookup returns CDR1 SGDLS and CDR2 YYNGEE. V lost 0 bases and J 8 bases, leaving 12 bases between the germline ends. CDR3 sequence (DNA): TGTGCCAGCAGCGTAGGCAGCCTAGTGGATGAGCAGTTCTTC. Amino acid sequence: CASSVGSLVDEQFF. The whole variable domain, remainder taken from reference TRBV9 and TRBJ2-1, is DSGVTQTPKHLITATGQRVTLRCSPRSGDLSVYWYQQSLDQGLQFLIQYYNGEERAKGNILERFSAQQFPDLHSELNLSSLELGDSALYFCASSVGSLVDEQFFGPGTRLTVL.

In DNA form, the CDR3 reads TGTGCCAGCAGCTTGGAGACTAGCGGGGCCTACGAGCAGTACTTC. This encodes CASSLETSGAYEQYF. The chain links TRBV4-2 to TRBJ2-7; the match to TRBD2 covers 11 bases. The germline V gene has CDR1 LGHNA and CDR2 YNFKEQ. Trimming removed 5 bases from V and 2 bases from J; junction bases left unmatched: 5. The CDR3 is 15 amino acids.

This clone showed up just once. The J gene is TRBJ2-3, the V gene TRBV7-8; TRBD2 might be the D (5 bases). Germline V CDR1 and CDR2: SGHVS, FQNEAQ. The V end was cut by 3 bases, the J end by 5 bases, with 9 bases between. CDR3 length equals 13 residues. This CDR3 is CASSLRERDTQYF. The CDR3 coding sequence is TGTGCCAGCAGCTTGAGGGAACGAGATACGCAGTATTTT. The variable domain in full, with the rest retrieved from reference TRBV7-8 and TRBJ2-3, is GAGVSQSPRYKVAKRGQDVALRCDPISGHVSLFWYQQALGQGPEFLTYFQNEAQLDKSGLPSDRFFAERPEGSVSTLKIQRTQQEDSAVYLCASSLRERDTQYFGPGTRLTVL.

This rearrangement joins TRBV28 to TRBJ1-2; D ambiguous. Germline assignment: CDR1 MDHEN and CDR2 SYDVKM. CDR3 length: 13 amino acids. Trimming took 6 bases from V and 7 from J, leaving 15 bases between them. CDR3 in amino acids: CASRTTSRGGYTF. The CDR3 nucleotides read TGTGCCAGCAGGACCACATCTCGGGGTGGCTACACCTTC.

The J gene is TRBJ1-1, the V gene TRBV9, with D tentatively TRBD1 (6 bases). V lost 3 bases to trimming and J lost 1 base, with 19 bases between them. The CDR3 sequence is 17 residues long. Looked up from germline, CDR1 is SGDLS and CDR2 is YYNGEE. The CDR3 nucleotides read TGTGCCAGCAGCGGAGGGGGACGTTTGACACCGAACACTGAAGCTTTCTTT. This codes for CASSGGGRLTPNTEAFF.

Within the sample, this clone is medium-sized. This rearrangement joins TRBV7-8 to TRBJ2-2, with TRBD1 matching 8 bases. This CDR3 contains 17 residues. V lost 5 bases to trimming and J lost 7 bases; unmatched junction nucleotides: 15. The V gene's germline CDR1 is SGHVS and CDR2 FQNEAQ. The CDR3 DNA is TGTGCCAGCAGCCCCACTCCCAGGACAGGGCCCGGCGGGGAGCTGTTTTTT. Translated, it gives CASSPTPRTGPGGELFF.

This clone has only a few counts. V is TRBV7-3 and J is TRBJ2-5, with 10 bases matching TRBD1. Looked up from germline, CDR1 is SGHTA and CDR2 is FQGTGA. The CDR3 runs 14 residues. The V gene end was trimmed by 5 bases and the J gene end by 4 bases; junction bases not matched to a gene: 4. The CDR3 bases are TGTGCCAGCAGCCCCCGGACAGGGGGAGAGACCCAGTACTTC. Amino acid sequence: CASSPRTGGETQYF.

This clone was detected a few times. The chain employs TRBV28 and TRBJ2-5, with 9 bases aligning to TRBD1. Germline CDR1 reads MDHEN; CDR2 reads SYDVKM. V dropped 6 bases and J dropped 5; count of bases not matched to a gene: 10. The CDR3 is made up of 15 amino acids. The CDR3 DNA reads TGTGCCAGCAGCGAAACAGGGGGCGGAGGGGAGACCCAGTACTTC. Residues: CASSETGGGGETQYF.

This clone showed up just a few times. The gene calls are TRBV29-1 and TRBJ2-1; the match to TRBD1 covers 9 bases. The germline CDR1 and CDR2 sequences are SQVTM and ANQGSEA. This CDR3 has 12 amino acids. The V gene end was trimmed by 5 bases and the J gene end by 9 bases; junction bases not matched to a gene: 5. The CDR3 DNA follows: TGCAGCGTTTGGGACAGGGTCACTGAGCAGTTCTTC. As protein: CSVWDRVTEQFF.

The chain employs TRBV7-3 and TRBJ2-1; TRBD2 matches at 7 bases. The CDR3 runs 14 residues. Germline CDR1 SGHTA, CDR2 FQGTGA. After removal of 5 bases from V and 6 bases from J, the junction contained 7 bases not matched to a gene. CDR3 in DNA: TGTGCCAGCAGCACCTCTAGCGGAGGCAATGAGCAGTTCTTC. Its protein is CASSTSSGGNEQFF.

This clone was picked up a small number of times. The chain employs TRBV29-1 and TRBJ1-2; D call uncertain. Germline V gene lookup returns CDR1 SQVTM and CDR2 ANQGSEA. The germline V and J ends were trimmed by 5 bases and 7 bases, with 17 bases remaining between them. The CDR3 contains 13 residues. CDR3 amino acids: CSVRGRNLGGYTF. The CDR3 nucleotides are TGCAGCGTTAGAGGAAGGAATTTGGGTGGCTACACCTTC. The entire variable domain, with the rest obtained from reference TRBV29-1 and TRBJ1-2, is as follows: SAVISQKPSRDICQRGTSLTIQCQVDSQVTMMFWYRQQPGQSLTLIATANQGSEATYESGFVIDKFPISRPNLTFSTLTVSNMSPEDSSIYLCSVRGRNLGGYTFGSGTRLTVV.

This clone was observed a few times. In DNA form, the CDR3 reads TGTGCCAGCAGCCCCCGACTAGCGGGAGGTATGGGGGAGCAGTACTTC. Translation gives CASSPRLAGGMGEQYF. The chain couples TRBV9 to TRBJ2-7, with TRBD2 matching 13 bases. Unmatched junction bases numbered 11, after V lost 4 bases and J lost 7 bases. This CDR3 has 16 residues. Germline values: CDR1 SGDLS, CDR2 YYNGEE.

The chain recombines TRBV6-1 with TRBJ1-1, with 7 positions matching TRBD1. J was trimmed by 3 bases and V by 4 bases; bases with no gene match: 5. Germline V lookup: CDR1 MNHNS, CDR2 SASEGT. The CDR3 covers 14 residues. CDR3 sequence: CASSAQGVDTEAFF. In DNA form, the CDR3 reads TGTGCCAGCAGTGCCCAGGGGGTGGACACTGAAGCTTTCTTT.

The sample holds a few counts of this clone. V usage is TRBV5-4 and J usage is TRBJ2-5; tentative D call: TRBD1 (7 bases). The V and J ends lost 0 bases and 4 bases respectively, with 16 bases between them. The CDR3 runs 16 residues. Germline loops: CDR1 SGHNT, CDR2 YYREEE (reference sequence). The CDR3 bases are TGTGCCAGCAGCTTGGATCTCGCCCAGGGGGGAGAGACCCAGTACTTC. It translates to CASSLDLAQGGETQYF.

The rearrangement links TRBV19 to TRBJ2-6, with D perhaps TRBD2 (6 bases). The CDR3 loop spans 16 amino acids. Germline CDR1 is LNHDA and CDR2 is SQIVND (reference sequence). V lost 6 bases and J 0 bases, leaving 12 bases between the germline ends. CDR3 nucleotides: TGTGCCAGTAGGTCGACCGGGAGCTCTGGGGCCAACGTCCTGACTTTC. Protein: CASRSTGSSGANVLTF. The complete variable domain, with remaining parts taken from reference TRBV19 and TRBJ2-6, reads DGGITQSPKYLFRKEGQNVTLSCEQNLNHDAMYWYRQDPGQGLRLIYYSQIVNDFQKGDIAEGYSVSREKKESFPLTVTSAQKNPTAFYLCASRSTGSSGANVLTFGAGSRLTVL.

The V call is TRBV19, the J call TRBJ2-3; D uncertain. The CDR3 is 16 residues long. Germline assignment: CDR1 LNHDA and CDR2 SQIVND (reference sequence). Trimming shortened V by 8 bases and J by 5 bases, and 23 bases separated the two germline ends. The CDR3 is CASGKVSSKTRDTQYF. In DNA form, the CDR3 reads TGTGCCAGTGGCAAGGTCAGCAGTAAGACTCGAGATACGCAGTATTTT.

J is TRBJ2-1 and V is TRBV19, with 11 bases matching TRBD2. The CDR3 runs 14 residues. CDR1 LNHDA and CDR2 SQIVND come from the germline V gene (reference sequence). V trimming: 4 bases; J trimming: 7 bases; junction bases outside the gene matches: 3. This CDR3 reads CASSSLAGGNEQFF. The CDR3, as DNA: TGTGCCAGTAGTAGTCTAGCGGGAGGAAATGAGCAGTTCTTC.

A few counts support this clone. V gene TRBV30 combines with J gene TRBJ1-2, with a tentative D call TRBD1 (6 bases). The V gene lost 7 bases and the J gene lost 4 bases, with 16 bases spanning the gap. The germline CDR1 and CDR2 sequences are GTSNPN and SVGIG (reference sequence). CDR3 length equals 13 residues. The CDR3, as DNA: TGTGCCTCGAAAGCGACAGGTCCCTATGGCTACACCTTC. Translating gives CASKATGPYGYTF.

This chain links TRBV7-9 with TRBJ1-2; D uncertain. Germline V gene sequence: CDR1 SEHNR, CDR2 FQNEAQ (reference sequence). V lost 3 bases and J lost 0, with 11 bases in between. The CDR3 extends over 15 amino acids. The CDR3 loop is CASSLYGQANYGYTF. As DNA, the CDR3 is TGTGCCAGCAGCTTGTATGGGCAGGCTAACTATGGCTACACCTTC.